Below, 19 T cell receptor beta chains from the same sample are listed, as sequenced in a study of OX40 agonist ivuxolimab in advanced cancers. The assay was immunoSEQ multiplex PCR, and TCRdb's table has in-frame clones only and misses some. Here the sample spans tens of thousands of clones, over 75% being singletons. The sample here was CD4+ or CD8+ T cells sorted from blood, taken in a trial of the OX40 agonist ivuxolimab. The receptors originated from an adult with an advanced solid tumor such as melanoma, head and neck, liver or kidney cancer.

The rearrangement links TRBV7-8 to TRBJ2-1, with 9 bases matching TRBD1. The CDR3 contains 15 residues. J gave up 7 bases and V 5 bases, and 9 bases lay outside the gene matches. Germline lookup yields CDR1 SGHVS and CDR2 FQNEAQ. The CDR3 loop reads CASSRRDRVGNEQFF. In DNA form, the CDR3 reads TGTGCCAGCAGCCGCCGGGACAGGGTGGGGAATGAGCAGTTCTTC.

The V call is TRBV28, the J call TRBJ1-2; 8 nucleotides agree with TRBD1. This CDR3 has 15 residues. CDR1 MDHEN and CDR2 SYDVKM come from the germline V gene. With 5 bases clipped from V and 6 bases from J, the junction kept 11 bases outside the gene matches. Here the CDR3 DNA reads TGTGCCAGCAGTCACGATCTGTCAGGGGGCGATGGCTACACCTTC. As protein: CASSHDLSGGDGYTF.

The V gene is TRBV7-2, the J gene TRBJ2-3; D is unresolved. The CDR3 runs to 15 residues. Trimming left V 2 bases short and J 6 bases short, with 15 bases between. Germline assignment: CDR1 SGHTA and CDR2 FQGNSA. This CDR3 reads CASSLLSSKVDTQYF. CDR3 coding DNA: TGTGCCAGCAGCTTACTCTCGTCTAAAGTTGATACGCAGTATTTT.

The chain employs TRBV5-1 and TRBJ2-7, with D uncertain. V lost 0 bases, J lost 5 bases, and 9 bases lay in between. The CDR3 runs 13 residues. Germline V gene sequence: CDR1 SGHRS, CDR2 YFSETQ. CDR3 region: CASSLGVSDEQYF. The CDR3 bases are TGCGCCAGCAGCTTGGGAGTTTCGGACGAGCAGTACTTC.

This chain joins TRBV7-2 and TRBJ1-1, with TRBD1 identical over 7 bases. Germline lookup yields CDR1 SGHTA and CDR2 FQGNSA. The trim removed 7 bases at V and 1 base at J, leaving 6 bases unmatched. The CDR3 contains 14 residues. The CDR3 DNA reads TGTGCCAGCACCTATAGGGACAGGAACACTGAAGCTTTCTTT. Translating gives CASTYRDRNTEAFF.

The J gene is TRBJ2-1, the V gene TRBV4-1; a possible D gene is TRBD1 (6 bases). From germline, CDR1 is MGHRA and CDR2 YSYEKL. The V gene lost 5 bases and the J gene lost 6 bases, with 14 bases spanning the gap. CDR3 length: 14 residues. This CDR3 is CASSDFRGGNEQFF. The DNA of the CDR3 is TGCGCCAGCAGCGATTTTCGAGGGGGCAATGAGCAGTTCTTC.

DNA of the CDR3: TGTGCCATCAACGGCCAGGGGGCAAATGAGCAGTTCTTC. Its protein product is CAINGQGANEQFF. V gene TRBV10-3 combines with J gene TRBJ2-1; 8 nucleotides agree with TRBD1. Per the germline V gene, CDR1 is ENHRY and CDR2 is SYGVKD. Trimming cost V 7 bases and J 7 bases; bases outside gene matches: 6. The CDR3 spans 13 residues.

This chain uses TRBV7-2 with TRBJ2-3, with D possibly matching TRBD1 (6 bases). Germline-derived CDR1 and CDR2 are SGHTA and FQGNSA. The V gene lost 4 bases and the J gene lost 4 bases, with 9 bases spanning the gap. The CDR3 consists of 13 residues. The CDR3 spells CASSSYRADTQYF. The CDR3 nucleotides are TGTGCCAGCAGCTCCTACAGGGCAGATACGCAGTATTTT.

This sequence joins TRBV7-9 and TRBJ1-6; D possibly corresponds to TRBD1 (5 bases). The CDR3 is made up of 15 amino acids. Germline CDR1 SEHNR, CDR2 FQNEAQ (reference sequence). With 4 bases removed from V and 9 bases from J, the gap between germline ends came to 16 bases. The CDR3 protein is CASSSTAILRSPLHF. The CDR3 DNA follows: TGTGCCAGCAGCTCGACAGCGATTCTCCGTTCACCCCTCCACTTT.

CDR3 amino acids: CASSQVGGLSQETQYF. The CDR3 DNA sequence: TGTGCCAGCAGCCAAGTGGGGGGGCTGAGCCAAGAGACCCAGTACTTC. The chain recombines TRBV14 with TRBJ2-5, with D possibly TRBD2 on 7 matching bases. Germline V gives CDR1 SGHDN, CDR2 FVKESK. Trimming pared 1 base from V and 1 base from J, leaving 13 bases between. CDR3 length equals 16 residues.

This clone was picked up a small number of times. The chain combines TRBV7-9 with TRBJ2-7, with 7 bases fitting TRBD1. The CDR3 totals 17 residues. The V gene end was trimmed by 5 bases and the J gene end by 7 bases; junction bases not matched to a gene: 20. Germline CDR1 and CDR2: SEHNR and FQNEAQ (reference sequence). The CDR3 DNA sequence: TGTGCCAGCAGCCCGGCCCCCGAGACAGGGCGAAGAGGGGAGCAGTACTTC. Protein product: CASSPAPETGRRGEQYF.

The V call is TRBV5-5, the J call TRBJ2-7; 10 positions match TRBD2. Per the germline V gene, CDR1 is SGHKS and CDR2 is YYEKEE (reference sequence). Losses at the gene ends were 0 bases for V and 0 bases for J; bases not matched to a gene: 3. The CDR3 loop spans 16 amino acids. The CDR3 DNA is TGTGCCAGCAGCTTGGCTAGCGGGAGTTACTCCTACGAGCAGTACTTC. Translation gives CASSLASGSYSYEQYF.

The chain has TRBV5-6 and TRBJ1-3; D remains unclear. Germline CDR1 SGHDT, CDR2 YYEEEE. V gave up 0 bases and J gave up 0 bases, with 19 bases separating them. The CDR3 runs to 19 residues. As DNA, the CDR3 is TGTGCCAGCAGCTTGGTTCGGTTAGGCCTCTGGAGCTCTGGAAACACCATATATTTT. It is translated as CASSLVRLGLWSSGNTIYF.

V is TRBV5-5 and J is TRBJ2-4; D is possibly TRBD2 (5 bases). V shed 2 bases and J shed 0 bases, with 15 bases lying between them. This CDR3 is 17 amino acids long. The germline V gene has CDR1 SGHKS and CDR2 YYEKEE (reference sequence). In DNA form, the CDR3 reads TGTGCCAGCAGCTTAAAGTGGAGCGGTCTAGCCAAAAACATTCAGTACTTC. The encoded protein is CASSLKWSGLAKNIQYF.

This chain connects TRBV19 to TRBJ1-5; TRBD1 is a possible D gene (6 bases). The germline V gene encodes CDR1 LNHDA and CDR2 SQIVND (reference sequence). The CDR3 spans 12 residues. V was clipped by 6 bases and J by 6 bases, with 9 bases between them. CDR3 loop: CASSETGQPQHF. CDR3 coding DNA: TGTGCCAGTAGCGAGACAGGTCAGCCCCAGCATTTT. The full variable domain, in which reference TRBV19 and TRBJ1-5 provide the parts outside the CDR3, is DGGITQSPKYLFRKEGQNVTLSCEQNLNHDAMYWYRQDPGQGLRLIYYSQIVNDFQKGDIAEGYSVSREKKESFPLTVTSAQKNPTAFYLCASSETGQPQHFGDGTRLSIL.

The chain has TRBV11-3 and TRBJ1-1; TRBD1 might be the D (5 bases). Germline loops: CDR1 SGHNT, CDR2 YENEEA. The CDR3 totals 16 residues. The V gene lost 0 bases and the J gene lost 0 bases, with 11 bases spanning the gap. CDR3 protein: CASSLDIGTVNTEAFF. CDR3 in DNA: TGTGCCAGCAGCTTAGATATAGGGACGGTGAACACTGAAGCTTTCTTT.

In DNA, the CDR3 is TGTGCCAGCAGCGAAGGACTAATCCAAGAGACCCAGTACTTC. This codes for CASSEGLIQETQYF. The genes are TRBV7-9 and TRBJ2-5; possible D gene TRBD2, 6 bases. The V gene's germline CDR1 is SEHNR and CDR2 FQNEAQ (reference sequence). Trimming left V 5 bases short and J 1 base short, with 11 bases between. This CDR3 spans 14 amino acids. Using reference TRBV7-9 and TRBJ2-5 for the parts outside the CDR3, the full variable domain is DTGVSQNPRHKITKRGQNVTFRCDPISEHNRLYWYRQTLGQGPEFLTYFQNEAQLEKSRLLSDRFSAERPKGSFSTLEIQRTEQGDSAMYLCASSEGLIQETQYFGPGTRLLVL.

A single count supports this clone. The chain has TRBV6-5 and TRBJ2-3; D possibly corresponds to TRBD2 (6 bases). The CDR3 has 13 residues. In germline, CDR1 is MNHEY, CDR2 SVGAGI. Trimming left V 8 bases short and J 4 bases short, with 13 bases between. The CDR3 protein is CASGRLVSDTQYF. In nucleotides, the CDR3 is TGTGCCAGCGGACGACTAGTTTCAGATACGCAGTATTTT.

The chain links TRBV7-3 to TRBJ1-4; no clear D gene. Trimming took off 3 bases at V and 3 bases at J, with 11 bases between the two ends. CDR3 length: 15 residues. Germline CDR1 reads SGHTA; CDR2 reads FQGTGA. CDR3 amino acids: CASSFLALANEKLFF. Written as DNA, the CDR3 is TGTGCCAGCAGCTTTTTGGCGCTTGCTAATGAAAAACTGTTTTTT.